The 28 T cell receptor beta chains below come from one sample, sequenced in a study of shared clonotypes between healthy human individuals. The table came from immunoSEQ multiplex PCR; TCRdb's copy has only in-frame clones and leaves some out. Among about 700,000 clones, around two thirds were seen once, and the ten largest hold less than 2%. Sequencing used memory CD4+ T cells sorted from blood. As to subset: CD45RA-negative fraction. The receptors come from a woman aged 25 to 45 in good health.

This chain joins TRBV19 and TRBJ1-4, with TRBD1 matching 8 bases. The germline V gene has CDR1 LNHDA and CDR2 SQIVND (reference sequence). V shed 8 bases and J 6 bases; nucleotides not matched to a gene: 8. This CDR3 has 14 amino acids. The CDR3 here is CASSNTGGDEKLFF. The CDR3 DNA is TGTGCCAGTTCCAACACAGGGGGGGATGAAAAACTGTTTTTT.

V is TRBV27 and J is TRBJ2-5; TRBD2 might be the D (6 bases). Germline loops: CDR1 MNHEY, CDR2 SMNVEV (reference sequence). This CDR3 spans 13 amino acids. V dropped 5 bases and J dropped 7 bases, with 14 bases sitting between them. CDR3 loop: CASSPGPRGTQYF. DNA of the CDR3: TGTGCCAGCAGTCCGGGACCGCGGGGGACCCAGTACTTC.

This chain links TRBV28 with TRBJ2-7, with TRBD2 identical over 10 bases. The CDR3 extends over 15 amino acids. J lost 3 bases, V lost 7 bases, and 9 bases had no gene match. In germline, CDR1 is MDHEN, CDR2 SYDVKM. The CDR3 bases are TGTGCCAGCACCGAAACCTTAGCGGGAGGCTACGAGCAGTACTTC. Translating gives CASTETLAGGYEQYF.

This chain connects TRBV6-5 to TRBJ1-4; 7 bases fit TRBD1. The CDR3 spans 14 residues. Trimming at V came to 6 bases and at J to 8 bases, leaving 9 bases not matched to a gene. Per germline, CDR1 MNHEY and CDR2 SVGAGI. The CDR3: CASRPTGSQEKLFF. The CDR3 coding sequence is TGTGCCAGCAGGCCGACAGGGTCCCAAGAAAAACTGTTTTTT.

This clone turned up a few times. This sequence joins TRBV7-2 and TRBJ2-1; D might be TRBD2 (5 bases). The V end was cut by 6 bases, the J end by 2 bases, with 17 bases between. The CDR3 has 16 residues. Looked up from germline, CDR1 is SGHTA and CDR2 is FQGNSA. CDR3 sequence: CASRKDSLSTYNEQFF. As DNA, the CDR3 is TGTGCCAGCAGGAAGGACTCTCTATCGACCTACAATGAGCAGTTCTTC.

V gene TRBV28 combines with J gene TRBJ2-7, with a weak D call TRBD1 (6 bases). Germline V lookup: CDR1 MDHEN, CDR2 SYDVKM. Trimming stripped 5 bases from V and 7 bases from J, with 12 bases between. CDR3 length equals 12 residues. CDR3 nucleotides: TGTGCCAGCAGTCAAGCAGGGGTTGAGCAGTACTTC. Its translation is CASSQAGVEQYF.

The V gene is TRBV9, the J gene TRBJ2-3; a possible D gene is TRBD1 (5 bases). Between the trimmed V and J ends, which lost 0 bases and 4 bases, there was a span of 9 bases. Germline CDR1 and CDR2: SGDLS and YYNGEE. The CDR3 contains 14 residues. CDR3 loop: CASSVEGASDTQYF. The CDR3 DNA follows: TGTGCCAGCAGCGTAGAAGGGGCGTCAGATACGCAGTATTTT.

The V gene is TRBV5-4, the J gene TRBJ1-3; perhaps TRBD1 as D (6 bases). Germline V CDR1 and CDR2: SGHNT, YYREEE (reference sequence). V lost 2 bases and J 4 bases, leaving 10 bases between the germline ends. This CDR3 spans 14 amino acids. CDR3 protein: CASSFQGQGNTIYF. The CDR3 DNA follows: TGTGCCAGCAGCTTCCAGGGACAAGGAAACACCATATATTTT.

The chain uses TRBV5-1 and TRBJ2-1, with D possibly TRBD1 on 6 matching bases. Per the germline V gene, CDR1 is SGHRS and CDR2 is YFSETQ. There are 14 residues in the CDR3. Trimming took off 4 bases at V and 9 bases at J, with 17 bases between the two ends. The CDR3 region has the DNA TGCGCCAGCAGCCGACCCGCAGGGGCGGGTGAGCAGTTCTTC. This gives the protein CASSRPAGAGEQFF.

The chain joins TRBV29-1 to TRBJ2-7, with 10 bases lining up with TRBD2. Per the germline V gene, CDR1 is SQVTM and CDR2 is ANQGSEA. The CDR3 sequence is 14 residues long. With V trimmed by 4 bases and J by 0 bases, 3 bases remained unmatched. The chain's CDR3 is CSVASGRASYEQYF. CDR3 DNA sequence: TGCAGCGTTGCAAGCGGGAGGGCCTCCTACGAGCAGTACTTC.

J is TRBJ1-2 and V is TRBV7-9; TRBD1 might be the D (5 bases). The CDR3 consists of 13 residues. Germline assignment: CDR1 SEHNR and CDR2 FQNEAQ (reference sequence). V was clipped by 5 bases and J by 4 bases, with 11 bases between them. CDR3 nucleotides: TGTGCCAGCAGCCCGGACATCCTCTATGGCTACACCTTC. The encoded protein is CASSPDILYGYTF.

This clone turned up a few times. The rearrangement uses TRBV7-2 and TRBJ2-3, with D possibly matching TRBD2 (5 bases). Germline V gives CDR1 SGHTA, CDR2 FQGNSA. The CDR3 covers 16 residues. Trimming removed 1 base at V and 3 bases at J, with 14 bases between. The CDR3 reads CASSLVRRLGTDTQYF. The DNA of the CDR3 is TGTGCCAGCAGCTTAGTTCGGAGGTTGGGTACAGATACGCAGTATTTT.

The chain recombines TRBV18 with TRBJ2-6; D is possibly TRBD1 (7 bases). This CDR3 comprises 16 residues. Germline lookup yields CDR1 KGHSH and CDR2 LQKENI. The V end was cut by 5 bases, the J end by 2 bases, with 13 bases between. DNA for the CDR3: TGTGCCAGCTCAGCGCAGGGGGGCGCTGGGGCCAACGTCCTGACTTTC. It encodes CASSAQGGAGANVLTF.

In this sample, this clone turned up many times. The chain joins TRBV27 to TRBJ1-5; D ambiguous. V shed 11 bases and J shed 0 bases, with 11 bases lying between them. The CDR3 is 13 residues long. The germline V gene encodes CDR1 MNHEY and CDR2 SMNVEV (reference sequence). CDR3 residues: CAASSDSNQPQHF. The CDR3 DNA reads as TGTGCCGCCTCTTCGGATAGCAATCAGCCCCAGCATTTT.

CDR3 loop: CASSFQVDETQYF. The CDR3 DNA reads as TGCGCCAGCAGCTTTCAGGTGGACGAGACCCAGTACTTC. V gene TRBV5-1 combines with J gene TRBJ2-5; D ambiguous. V was cut by 2 bases and J by 5 bases, with 10 bases left in between. Germline values: CDR1 SGHRS, CDR2 YFSETQ. CDR3 length: 13 amino acids.

This chain links TRBV19 with TRBJ1-3; TRBD1 is a possible D gene (5 bases). The germline CDR1 and CDR2 sequences are LNHDA and SQIVND (reference sequence). The CDR3 spans 15 residues. Trimming removed 6 bases from V and 3 bases from J, with 15 bases in between. The CDR3 region has the DNA TGTGCCAGTAGCACCGACCAGGGAAGTGGAAACACCATATATTTT. Translated: CASSTDQGSGNTIYF.

A word on this clone: One junction end disagrees with the germline gene, perhaps due to a read error. This chain joins TRBV27 and TRBJ2-1, with 8 bases matching TRBD1. Germline lookup yields CDR1 MNHEY and CDR2 SMNVEV (reference sequence). The CDR3 consists of 13 residues. Here the CDR3 reads CASSLTGVPYLIF. In nucleotides, the CDR3 is TGTGCCAGCAGTCTGACAGGGGTCCCTTATTTGATCTTC.

J is TRBJ2-2 and V is TRBV7-4, with unresolved D. Germline CDR1 and CDR2: SGHVT and SQSDAQ. This CDR3 contains 15 residues. V lost 7 bases and J lost 0, with 12 bases in between. The CDR3 protein is CASTKGGSNTGELFF. The DNA for the CDR3 is TGTGCCAGCACTAAGGGTGGTTCGAACACCGGGGAGCTGTTTTTT.

The gene calls are TRBV27 and TRBJ1-2; D remains ambiguous. The CDR3 has 13 residues. V was pared by 6 bases and J by 8 bases, with 16 bases between. Germline CDR1 and CDR2: MNHEY and SMNVEV (reference sequence). The CDR3 bases are TGTGCCAGCAGACCCTCTTGGGTGGGGGGCTACACCTTC. Protein: CASRPSWVGGYTF.

In this sample, this clone turned up once. The rearrangement uses TRBV5-1 and TRBJ2-7; the D gene is possibly TRBD1 (5 bases). The V and J ends lost 0 bases and 2 bases respectively, with 12 bases between them. The CDR3 spans 15 residues. Germline CDR1 SGHRS, CDR2 YFSETQ. The CDR3 sequence: CASSLGPQDTYEQYF. DNA of the CDR3: TGCGCCAGCAGCTTGGGCCCCCAGGACACCTACGAGCAGTACTTC.

To note about this clone: Other DNA sequences of this sample code for an identical CDR3. The chain carries TRBV19 and TRBJ2-7; 11 positions agree with TRBD2. The V and J ends lost 6 bases and 2 bases, in that order; junction bases with no gene match: 3. Germline CDR1 LNHDA, CDR2 SQIVND (reference sequence). The CDR3 covers 14 residues. Written as DNA, the CDR3 is TGTGCCAGTAGATTAGCGGGAGGGCCCTACGAGCAGTACTTC. It yields the protein CASRLAGGPYEQYF.

The rearrangement joins TRBV5-4 to TRBJ2-1; perhaps TRBD2 as D (6 bases). There are 16 residues in the CDR3. From germline, CDR1 is SGHNT and CDR2 YYREEE (reference sequence). Trimming removed 2 bases from V and 0 bases from J, with 12 bases in between. The CDR3 loop reads CASSLKDGSSYNEQFF. The CDR3, as DNA: TGTGCCAGCAGCTTAAAGGACGGGAGCTCCTACAATGAGCAGTTCTTC.

The table lists this clone with a few counts. The rearrangement links TRBV6-4 to TRBJ2-2; 11 bases map to TRBD1. Looked up from germline, CDR1 is MRHNA and CDR2 is SNTAGT. V lost 8 bases and J lost 3; bases outside the gene matches: 5. This CDR3 is built from 15 residues. Here the CDR3 DNA reads TGTGCCAGCCGGCCGGGACAGGGGGACACCGGGGAGCTGTTTTTT. This translates into CASRPGQGDTGELFF.

This clone was picked up one time. The chain carries TRBV7-2 and TRBJ2-7; possibly TRBD1 or TRBD2 for D (5 bases each). V lost 6 bases to trimming and J lost 2 bases, with 5 bases between them. CDR3 length: 11 residues. From germline, CDR1 is SGHTA and CDR2 FQGNSA. The CDR3: CASRGAYEQYF. CDR3 in DNA: TGTGCCAGCAGGGGGGCCTACGAGCAGTACTTC.

The V gene is TRBV6-1, the J gene TRBJ2-1; 8 bases line up with TRBD1. This CDR3 is built from 14 residues. V was clipped by 7 bases and J by 7 bases; unmatched bases: 9. Per germline, CDR1 MNHNS and CDR2 SASEGT. The CDR3 coding sequence is TGTGCCAGCAACTTGGCAGGGGGCGGGAATGAGCAGTTCTTC. This gives the protein CASNLAGGGNEQFF.

This chain joins TRBV28 and TRBJ2-1, with D possibly TRBD2 on 5 matching bases. The length of the CDR3 is 16 residues. The germline V and J ends were trimmed by 3 bases and 4 bases, with 16 bases remaining between them. The germline V gene encodes CDR1 MDHEN and CDR2 SYDVKM. The CDR3 reads CASSFLGSGDYNEQFF. CDR3 sequence (DNA): TGTGCCAGCAGTTTCCTAGGGAGCGGAGATTACAATGAGCAGTTCTTC.

The chain joins TRBV6-1 to TRBJ1-4; possibly TRBD1 for D (6 bases). Germline V lookup: CDR1 MNHNS, CDR2 SASEGT. Between the trimmed V and J ends, which lost 8 bases and 2 bases, there was a span of 12 bases. The CDR3 consists of 14 residues. CDR3 loop: CASAKTGTNEKLFF. The CDR3 DNA reads as TGTGCCAGCGCGAAGACAGGCACTAATGAAAAACTGTTTTTT.

J is TRBJ1-1 and V is TRBV18; D remains ambiguous. This CDR3 contains 16 residues. Germline lookup yields CDR1 KGHSH and CDR2 LQKENI. V lost 7 bases and J 1 base, leaving 19 bases between the germline ends. For the CDR3, the DNA is TGTGCCAGCTACCCCGCCCTGTTCGAGAAGAACACTGAAGCTTTCTTT. Protein: CASYPALFEKNTEAFF. The variable domain in full, completed from reference TRBV18 and TRBJ1-1, reads NAGVMQNPRHLVRRRGQEARLRCSPMKGHSHVYWYRQLPEEGLKFMVYLQKENIIDESGMPKERFSAEFPKEGPSILRIQQVVRGDSAAYFCASYPALFEKNTEAFFGQGTRLTVV.